The sequence of this TCR beta chain was determined in a study of blood T cells in healthy people across ages. Next came a second PCR, run for roughly 6 to 11 cycles, which used a sample-barcoded 5' primer along with a J-beta primer mix. TCRdb re-called the 5' RACE reads through MiXCR, storing one row per CDR3 protein. This sample yields about 650,000 distinct CDR3 sequences, of which around 50% are seen a single time; roughly 13% belongs to the top ten. The V end lost 6 bases, the J end lost 0 bases, and 9 bases lay between the germline ends. The CDR3 has 14 residues. V gene TRBV12-3 or TRBV12-4 combines with J gene TRBJ2-1; D is perhaps TRBD2 (6 bases). The sample was blood. This receptor was obtained from an elderly woman in good health. In nucleotides, the CDR3 is TGTGCCAGCAGGGCCGGGAGCTCCTACAATGAGCAGTTCTTC. Translated: CASRAGSSYNEQFF.